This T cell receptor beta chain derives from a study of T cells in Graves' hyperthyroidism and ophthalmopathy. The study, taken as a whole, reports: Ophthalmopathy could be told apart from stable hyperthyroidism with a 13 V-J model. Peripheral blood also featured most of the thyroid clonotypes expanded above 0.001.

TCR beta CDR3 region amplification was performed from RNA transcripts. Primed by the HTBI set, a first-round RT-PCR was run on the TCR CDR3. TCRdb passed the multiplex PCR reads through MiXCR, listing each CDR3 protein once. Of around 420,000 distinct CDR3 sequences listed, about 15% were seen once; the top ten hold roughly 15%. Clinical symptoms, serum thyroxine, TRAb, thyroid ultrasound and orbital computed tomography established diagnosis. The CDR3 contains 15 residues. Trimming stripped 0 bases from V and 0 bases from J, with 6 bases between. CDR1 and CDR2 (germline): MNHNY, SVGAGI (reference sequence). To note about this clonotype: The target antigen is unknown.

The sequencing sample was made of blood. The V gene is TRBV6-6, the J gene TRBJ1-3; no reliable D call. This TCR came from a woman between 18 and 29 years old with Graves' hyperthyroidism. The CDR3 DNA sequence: TGTGCCAGCAGTTACTCCTCTTTCTCTGGAAACACCATATATTTT. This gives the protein CASSYSSFSGNTIYF.